Listed here is a single T cell receptor beta chain. Its antigen remains unknown. The data derive from a study of radiotherapy plus CTLA-4 blockade in lung cancer. Germline lookup yields CDR1 SGHVS and CDR2 FNYEAQ. The CDR3 sequence is 17 residues long. Study-wide results and caveats: In blood, tumor-derived TCR clones expanded after radiotherapy plus ipilimumab.

Only in-frame clones appear in the TCRdb table, and some are missing; sequencing was by immunoSEQ multiplex PCR. The sample holds around 77,000 clones, 74% seen once. Sequenced here: peripheral blood, sampled from a patient treated with radiotherapy plus ipilimumab. The TCR originated in a human donor with non-small cell lung cancer whose response to radiotherapy plus ipilimumab could not be evaluated. V and J are TRBV7-6 and TRBJ2-5; 12 bases line up with TRBD2. The J call may be faulty, since TRBJ2-7 better matches the DNA end. In nucleotides, the CDR3 is TGTGCCAGCAGCTTAGGTGCGCTAGCGGGGGGGCGTTACGAGCAGTACTTC. Translation gives CASSLGALAGGRYEQYF.